One sample yielded the 29 T cell receptor beta chains listed below, sequenced in a study of cytomegalovirus exposure and HLA in healthy donors. Only in-frame clones appear in the TCRdb table, and some are missing; sequencing was by immunoSEQ multiplex PCR. The profile shows around 160,000 clones, 88% of them singletons. Sequencing was done on a sample of PBMCs. The source of these receptors is a man younger than 35 in good health and CMV-seronegative.

The chain carries TRBV6-1 and TRBJ1-3, with D uncertain. This CDR3 spans 13 amino acids. The V and J ends lost 3 bases and 6 bases respectively, with 9 bases between them. Germline CDR1 MNHNS, CDR2 SASEGT. CDR3 loop: CASSERPENTIYF. The DNA for the CDR3 is TGTGCCAGCAGTGAGCGCCCCGAAAACACCATATATTTT.

The CDR3 nucleotides read TGTGCCAGCAGTGATGTCTCCAGGGGCGGAATGGGTGAAAAACTGTTTTTT. Its protein product is CASSDVSRGGMGEKLFF. The chain has TRBV2 and TRBJ1-4; perhaps TRBD1 as D (6 bases). The CDR3 has 17 residues. Germline CDR1 and CDR2: SNHLY and FYNNEI. Trimming removed 3 bases from V and 7 bases from J, with 21 bases in between.

This chain connects TRBV15 to TRBJ2-7; possible D gene TRBD2, 6 bases. The V gene's germline CDR1 is LNHNV and CDR2 YYDKDF (reference sequence). The CDR3 is made up of 17 amino acids. Deletions cut 0 bases from V and 0 bases from J, with 15 bases between. The CDR3 sequence: CATSRDGVSGSSYEQYF. As DNA, the CDR3 is TGTGCCACCAGCAGAGATGGGGTTAGCGGTAGCTCCTACGAGCAGTACTTC.

The CDR3 region is CASTRASNSPLHF. The CDR3 DNA is TGTGCCAGCACGCGGGCGTCAAATTCACCCCTCCACTTT. V is TRBV28 and J is TRBJ1-6; no clear D. Germline V CDR1 and CDR2: MDHEN, SYDVKM. The CDR3 has 13 residues. V shed 7 bases and J shed 7 bases, with 11 bases lying between them.

The chain joins TRBV4-1 to TRBJ1-6; D possibly corresponds to TRBD1 (5 bases). CDR1 is MGHRA, CDR2 YSYEKL, per germline. The CDR3 is made up of 15 amino acids. Trimming took off 1 base at V and 9 bases at J, with 13 bases between the two ends. CDR3 nucleotides: TGCGCCAGCAGCCAAGGTGGAAGGGGTGGTTCACCCCTCCACTTT. The encoded protein is CASSQGGRGGSPLHF.

The genes are TRBV27 and TRBJ1-5, with TRBD1 matching 7 bases. This CDR3 has 16 amino acids. V trimming: 6 bases; J trimming: 0 bases; junction bases outside the gene matches: 8. Germline loops: CDR1 MNHEY, CDR2 SMNVEV (reference sequence). CDR3 DNA sequence: TGTGCCAGCAGCCCTGGACAGGCCCATAGCAATCAGCCCCAGCATTTT. Protein product: CASSPGQAHSNQPQHF.

The chain joins TRBV6-1 to TRBJ2-3; TRBD2 matches at 9 bases. The CDR3 totals 17 residues. The germline gives CDR1 MNHNS, CDR2 SASEGT. J gave up 0 bases and V 4 bases, and 8 bases lay outside the gene matches. The CDR3 loop reads CASSGRTSAESTDTQYF. The DNA for the CDR3 is TGTGCCAGCAGTGGCCGGACTAGCGCAGAAAGCACAGATACGCAGTATTTT.

V usage is TRBV5-1 and J usage is TRBJ2-3; D not resolved. CDR1 and CDR2 from the germline V gene are SGHRS and YFSETQ. The CDR3 has 12 residues. The V end was cut by 5 bases, the J end by 5 bases, with 9 bases between. The CDR3 here is CASRPNLDTQYF. The CDR3 nucleotides read TGCGCCAGCAGACCTAACCTAGATACGCAGTATTTT.

The rearrangement joins TRBV6-6 to TRBJ2-2; the D gene is possibly TRBD2 (6 bases). Germline CDR1 is MNHNY and CDR2 is SVGAGI (reference sequence). The CDR3 runs to 13 residues. V lost 7 bases and J 0 bases, leaving 6 bases between the germline ends. This CDR3 is CASTGANTGELFF. As DNA, the CDR3 is TGTGCCAGCACGGGAGCGAACACCGGGGAGCTGTTTTTT.

V is TRBV7-2 and J is TRBJ1-1, with D perhaps matching TRBD1 (5 bases). V was trimmed by 7 bases and J by 6 bases, leaving 12 bases between them. This CDR3 comprises 12 residues. The germline CDR1 and CDR2 sequences are SGHTA and FQGNSA. The CDR3 nucleotides are TGTGCCAGCATCCTAACAGGTCCTGAAGCTTTCTTT. It codes for CASILTGPEAFF.

The chain couples TRBV28 to TRBJ2-1, with D perhaps TRBD1 (6 bases). Deletions cut 4 bases from V and 4 bases from J, with 14 bases between. CDR1 MDHEN and CDR2 SYDVKM come from the germline V gene. The CDR3 length is 15 residues. The CDR3 reads CASSSSGTQYNEQFF. The CDR3 coding sequence is TGTGCCAGCAGTTCCTCGGGGACACAATACAATGAGCAGTTCTTC.

The chain links TRBV6-1 to TRBJ2-5, with 8 bases matching TRBD1. The germline CDR1 and CDR2 sequences are MNHNS and SASEGT. V shed 6 bases, J shed 4 bases, and the junction held 7 bases outside the gene matches. This CDR3 has 14 amino acids. CDR3 loop: CASSADRGGETQYF. In nucleotides, the CDR3 is TGTGCCAGCAGCGCCGACAGGGGAGGAGAGACCCAGTACTTC.

The chain links TRBV25-1 to TRBJ2-5; 9 bases align to TRBD1. V shed 5 bases, J shed 5 bases, and the junction held 6 bases outside the gene matches. This CDR3 is built from 14 residues. CDR1 MGHDK and CDR2 SYGVNS come from the germline V gene. Written as DNA, the CDR3 is TGTGCCAGCAGTTGGGACAGGGCGGGGGAGACCCAGTACTTC. Translated, it gives CASSWDRAGETQYF.

The chain links TRBV5-5 to TRBJ1-2; 9 bases map to TRBD1. V shed 4 bases and J 8 bases; nucleotides not matched to a gene: 6. Germline lookup yields CDR1 SGHKS and CDR2 YYEKEE (reference sequence). The CDR3 covers 13 residues. The CDR3 nucleotides are TGTGCCAGCAGCCTACAGGGGGCAGGAGGCTACACCTTC. Translation: CASSLQGAGGYTF.

This chain connects TRBV28 to TRBJ1-2; no firm D call. Trimming took 3 bases from V and 6 from J, leaving 14 bases between them. Germline CDR1 MDHEN, CDR2 SYDVKM. This CDR3 is built from 14 residues. Here the CDR3 DNA reads TGTGCCAGCAGTTTTGCGAGGGATCCGAATGGCTACACCTTC. This translates into CASSFARDPNGYTF.

CDR3 in amino acids: CASSEKGTGLEQYF. The CDR3 DNA reads TGTGCCAGCAGTGAAAAAGGGACAGGGCTCGAGCAGTACTTC. The chain couples TRBV25-1 to TRBJ2-7, with 9 bases lining up with TRBD1. CDR1 MGHDK and CDR2 SYGVNS come from the germline V gene. V trimming: 2 bases; J trimming: 6 bases; junction bases outside the gene matches: 5. CDR3 length: 14 residues.

The chain couples TRBV28 to TRBJ2-7; D perhaps matches TRBD1 (6 bases). Germline V gene sequence: CDR1 MDHEN, CDR2 SYDVKM. The V and J ends lost 3 bases and 5 bases respectively, with 20 bases between them. The CDR3 sequence is 16 residues long. CDR3 in DNA: TGTGCCAGCAGTTTTGGGTTCACAGGGAGACTCAACGAGCAGTACTTC. This encodes CASSFGFTGRLNEQYF.

V and J are TRBV18 and TRBJ1-1, with 9 bases aligning to TRBD1. Germline V lookup: CDR1 KGHSH, CDR2 LQKENI. CDR3 length: 15 amino acids. V dropped 0 bases and J dropped 11; count of bases not matched to a gene: 10. The CDR3 nucleotides are TGTGCCAGCTCACCACCGGGACAGGGTCCGCTTTTGGCTTTCTTT. It is translated as CASSPPGQGPLLAFF.

The gene calls are TRBV30 and TRBJ1-4, with TRBD1 identical over 8 bases. Germline V gene lookup returns CDR1 GTSNPN and CDR2 SVGIG (reference sequence). V was pared by 2 bases and J by 6 bases, with 5 bases of the junction left unmatched. The CDR3 covers 14 residues. Written as DNA, the CDR3 is TGTGCCTGGAGTCCCGGGACAGGTGATGAAAAACTGTTTTTT. Translated: CAWSPGTGDEKLFF.

This chain uses TRBV10-3 with TRBJ1-4, with 7 bases fitting TRBD1. Trimming took 8 bases from V and 11 from J; bases not matched to a gene: 8. CDR1 and CDR2 (germline): ENHRY, SYGVKD. CDR3 size: 12 residues. The CDR3 nucleotides read TGTGCCATCGGAACAGGGGAGGTCAAACTGTTTTTT. Translation gives CAIGTGEVKLFF.

About this clone itself: Sequence at one end of the junction differs from germline and may be a read error. The chain joins TRBV2 to TRBJ1-2; 8 bases are a match to TRBD1. Germline values: CDR1 SNHLY, CDR2 FYNNEI. The length of the CDR3 is 14 residues. In nucleotides, the CDR3 is TGTGCCAGCACTGAAGGACAGGGAGGCTATGGCTACACCTTC. Translating it yields CASTEGQGGYGYTF. Full variable domain (missing parts from reference TRBV2 and TRBJ1-2): EPEVTQTPSHQVTQMGQEVILRCVPISNHLYFYWYRQILGQKVEFLVSFYNNEISEKSEIFDDQFSVERPDGSNFTLKIRSTKLEDSAMYFCASTEGQGGYGYTFGSGTRLTVV.

This chain links TRBV25-1 with TRBJ2-7, with TRBD1 matching over 10 bases. V shed 5 bases, J shed 6 bases, and the junction held 10 bases outside the gene matches. Per germline, CDR1 MGHDK and CDR2 SYGVNS. This CDR3 has 15 amino acids. The CDR3 DNA follows: TGTGCCAGCAGTCAGGTGACAGGGGGCCCCGGCGAGCAGTACTTC. It is translated as CASSQVTGGPGEQYF.

The V and J genes are TRBV7-2 and TRBJ2-1, with 15 positions matching TRBD2. The CDR3 is 17 residues long. Germline CDR1 and CDR2: SGHTA and FQGNSA. With 5 bases clipped from V and 4 bases from J, the junction kept 6 bases outside the gene matches. The CDR3: CASSRTGTSGGYNEQFF. The DNA of the CDR3 is TGTGCCAGCAGCCGAACCGGGACTAGCGGGGGGTACAATGAGCAGTTCTTC.

The table lists this clone with a count of one. The rearrangement joins TRBV28 to TRBJ1-6; 8 bases line up with TRBD1. Germline trimming cut 3 bases from V and 8 bases from J; bases unmatched to any gene: 6. The CDR3 runs to 15 residues. Germline loops: CDR1 MDHEN, CDR2 SYDVKM. The CDR3 loop reads CASSFGQGGDSPLHF. Written as DNA, the CDR3 is TGTGCCAGCAGTTTCGGACAGGGAGGGGATTCACCCCTCCACTTT.

This clone was seen a few times. The V call is TRBV7-9, the J call TRBJ2-7; 7 nucleotides line up with TRBD1. Germline values: CDR1 SEHNR, CDR2 FQNEAQ (reference sequence). Trimming at V came to 4 bases and at J to 4 bases, leaving 7 bases not matched to a gene. The length of the CDR3 is 14 residues. CDR3 in DNA: TGTGCCAGCAGCTCAAGACAGGGAAAATACGAGCAGTACTTC. This translates into CASSSRQGKYEQYF.

The chain is built from TRBV19 and TRBJ1-2; 8 bases are a match to TRBD1. With V trimmed by 6 bases and J by 4 bases, 10 bases remained unmatched. Per germline, CDR1 LNHDA and CDR2 SQIVND (reference sequence). This CDR3 comprises 15 residues. The CDR3 DNA is TGTGCCAGTAGGCCGACAGGGGCGTTCTCCTATGGCTACACCTTC. Amino acids: CASRPTGAFSYGYTF.

V and J are TRBV6-5 and TRBJ2-3, with 8 bases identical to TRBD1. Germline V gene data show CDR1 as MNHEY and CDR2 as SVGAGI. V shed 5 bases, J shed 1 base, and the junction held 2 bases outside the gene matches. The CDR3 is made up of 14 amino acids. The CDR3 DNA follows: TGTGCCAGCAGTCGACAGGGGCGCACAGATACGCAGTATTTT. This gives the protein CASSRQGRTDTQYF.

The chain is built from TRBV7-8 and TRBJ1-5; D ambiguous. Germline V CDR1 and CDR2: SGHVS, FQNEAQ. Trimming left V 2 bases short and J 0 bases short, with 11 bases between. The CDR3 totals 16 residues. CDR3 nucleotides: TGTGCCAGCAGCTTAACCCAGACTTATAGCAATCAGCCCCAGCATTTT. Protein: CASSLTQTYSNQPQHF. Variable domain in full (rest from reference TRBV7-8 and TRBJ1-5): GAGVSQSPRYKVAKRGQDVALRCDPISGHVSLFWYQQALGQGPEFLTYFQNEAQLDKSGLPSDRFFAERPEGSVSTLKIQRTQQEDSAVYLCASSLTQTYSNQPQHFGDGTRLSIL.

The rearrangement links TRBV28 to TRBJ1-5; no reliable D call. Germline-derived CDR1 and CDR2 are MDHEN and SYDVKM. The V and J ends lost 10 bases and 2 bases respectively, with 9 bases between them. The CDR3 spans 12 residues. The CDR3 DNA is TGTGCCACCGGGGTCCGCAATCAGCCCCAGCATTTT. Translation gives CATGVRNQPQHF.